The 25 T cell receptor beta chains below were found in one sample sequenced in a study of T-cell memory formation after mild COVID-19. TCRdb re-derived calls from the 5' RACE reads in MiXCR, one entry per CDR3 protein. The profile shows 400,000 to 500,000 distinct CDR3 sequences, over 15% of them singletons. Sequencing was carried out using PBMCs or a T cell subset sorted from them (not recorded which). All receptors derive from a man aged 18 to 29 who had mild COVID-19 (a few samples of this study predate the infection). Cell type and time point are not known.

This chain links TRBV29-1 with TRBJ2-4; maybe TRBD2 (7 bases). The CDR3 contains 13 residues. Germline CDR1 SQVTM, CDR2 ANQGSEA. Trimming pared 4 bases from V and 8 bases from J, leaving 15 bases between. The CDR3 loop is CSVGGGPRYIQYF. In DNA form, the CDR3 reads TGCAGCGTTGGGGGGGGCCCACGATACATTCAGTACTTC.

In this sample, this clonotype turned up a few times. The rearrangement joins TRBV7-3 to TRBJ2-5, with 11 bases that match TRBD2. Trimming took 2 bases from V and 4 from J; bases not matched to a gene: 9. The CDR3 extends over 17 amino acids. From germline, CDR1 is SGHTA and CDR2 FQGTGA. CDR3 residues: CASSLSSGGPGGETQYF. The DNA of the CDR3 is TGTGCCAGCAGCTTATCTAGCGGGGGGCCTGGGGGAGAGACCCAGTACTTC.

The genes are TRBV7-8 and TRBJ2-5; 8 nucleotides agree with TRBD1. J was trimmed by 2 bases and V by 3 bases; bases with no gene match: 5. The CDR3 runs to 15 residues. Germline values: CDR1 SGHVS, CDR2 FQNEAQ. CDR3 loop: CASSFRTGLQETQYF. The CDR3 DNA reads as TGTGCCAGCAGCTTTCGGACAGGGCTGCAAGAGACCCAGTACTTC.

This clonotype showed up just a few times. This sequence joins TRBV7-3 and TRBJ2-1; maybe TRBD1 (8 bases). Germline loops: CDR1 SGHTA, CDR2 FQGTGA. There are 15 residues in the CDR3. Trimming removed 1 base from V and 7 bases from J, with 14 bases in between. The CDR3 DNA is TGTGCCAGCAGCTTAATCAGGGGGCGGGAGAATGAGCAGTTCTTC. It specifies CASSLIRGRENEQFF.

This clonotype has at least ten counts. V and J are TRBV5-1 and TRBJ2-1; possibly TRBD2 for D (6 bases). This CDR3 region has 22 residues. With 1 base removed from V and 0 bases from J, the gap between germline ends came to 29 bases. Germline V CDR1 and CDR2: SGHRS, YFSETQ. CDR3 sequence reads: CASSLRGYQSRTLITSYNEQFF. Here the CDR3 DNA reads TGCGCCAGCAGCTTGCGGGGGTATCAATCCCGTACTCTCATTACCTCCTACAATGAGCAGTTCTTC.

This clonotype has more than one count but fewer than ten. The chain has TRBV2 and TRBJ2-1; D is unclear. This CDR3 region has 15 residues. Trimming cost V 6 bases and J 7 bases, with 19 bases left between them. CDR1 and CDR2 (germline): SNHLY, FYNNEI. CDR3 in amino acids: CASSPLVGGRNEQFF. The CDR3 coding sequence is TGTGCCAGCAGCCCCCTAGTCGGCGGCCGGAATGAGCAGTTCTTC.

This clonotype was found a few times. The CDR3 DNA follows: TGTGCCAGCAGTTCCACCCCCTCTGGAAACACCATATATTTT. This translates into CASSSTPSGNTIYF. This rearrangement joins TRBV6-5 to TRBJ1-3; no clear D gene. CDR1 is MNHEY and CDR2 is SVGAGI in the germline V gene. V lost 4 bases and J 0 bases, leaving 7 bases between the germline ends. CDR3 size: 14 residues.

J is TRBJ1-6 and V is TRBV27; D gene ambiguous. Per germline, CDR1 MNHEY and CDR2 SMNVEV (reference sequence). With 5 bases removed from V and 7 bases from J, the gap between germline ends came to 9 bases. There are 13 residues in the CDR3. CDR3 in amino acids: CASSAIQNSPLHF. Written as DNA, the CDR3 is TGTGCCAGCAGTGCGATACAGAATTCACCCCTCCACTTT.

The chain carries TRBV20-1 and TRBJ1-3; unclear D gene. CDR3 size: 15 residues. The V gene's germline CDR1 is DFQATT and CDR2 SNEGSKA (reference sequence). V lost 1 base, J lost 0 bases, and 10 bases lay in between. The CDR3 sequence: CSARGRGGSGNTIYF. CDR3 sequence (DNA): TGCAGTGCTAGAGGAAGAGGAGGCTCTGGAAACACCATATATTTT.

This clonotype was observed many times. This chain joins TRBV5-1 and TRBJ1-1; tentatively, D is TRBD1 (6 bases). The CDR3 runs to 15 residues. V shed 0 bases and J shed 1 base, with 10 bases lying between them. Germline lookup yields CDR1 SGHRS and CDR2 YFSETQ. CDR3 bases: TGCGCCAGCAGCTTGGCGACAGGTGGGAACACTGAAGCTTTCTTT. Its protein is CASSLATGGNTEAFF.

The DNA of the CDR3 is TGTGCCAGCAGCCGATTCGGACGGACCTACGAGCAGTACGTC. It yields the protein CASSRFGRTYEQYV. The chain combines TRBV5-4 with TRBJ2-7; no definite D call. CDR3 length: 14 amino acids. Trimming stripped 4 bases from V and 2 bases from J, with 13 bases between. Germline loops: CDR1 SGHNT, CDR2 YYREEE (reference sequence).

The CDR3 protein is CSARCGPGNSPLHF. The DNA of the CDR3 is TGCAGTGCTAGATGTGGTCCGGGTAATTCACCCCTCCACTTT. The chain has TRBV20-1 and TRBJ1-6; no firm D call. Germline CDR1 reads DFQATT; CDR2 reads SNEGSKA (reference sequence). The germline V and J ends were trimmed by 2 bases and 6 bases, with 11 bases remaining between them. The CDR3 extends over 14 amino acids.

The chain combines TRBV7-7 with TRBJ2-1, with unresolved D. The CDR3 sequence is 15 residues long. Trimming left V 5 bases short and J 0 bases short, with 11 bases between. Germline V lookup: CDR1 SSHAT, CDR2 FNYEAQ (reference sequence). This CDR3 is CASSQAESSYNEQFF. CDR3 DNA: TGTGCCAGCAGCCAGGCAGAGAGCTCCTACAATGAGCAGTTCTTC.

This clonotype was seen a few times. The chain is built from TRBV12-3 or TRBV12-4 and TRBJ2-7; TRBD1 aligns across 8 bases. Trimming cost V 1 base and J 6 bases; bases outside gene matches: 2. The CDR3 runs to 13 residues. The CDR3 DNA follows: TGTGCCAGCAGTTTAGGGACAGGGTCCGAGCAGTACTTC. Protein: CASSLGTGSEQYF.

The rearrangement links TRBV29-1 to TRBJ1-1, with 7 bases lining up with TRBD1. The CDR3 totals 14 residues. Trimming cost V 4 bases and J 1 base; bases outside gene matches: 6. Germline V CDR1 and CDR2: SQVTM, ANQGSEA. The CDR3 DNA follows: TGCAGCGTTGTGGTCCAGGGGGAGAACACTGAAGCTTTCTTT. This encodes CSVVVQGENTEAFF.

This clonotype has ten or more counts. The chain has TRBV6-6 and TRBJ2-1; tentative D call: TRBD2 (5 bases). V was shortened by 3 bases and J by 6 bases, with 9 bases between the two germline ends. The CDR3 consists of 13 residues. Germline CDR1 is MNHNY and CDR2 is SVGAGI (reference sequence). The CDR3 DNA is TGTGCCAGCAGTTATTCGGGAAGCAATGAGCAGTTCTTC. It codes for CASSYSGSNEQFF.

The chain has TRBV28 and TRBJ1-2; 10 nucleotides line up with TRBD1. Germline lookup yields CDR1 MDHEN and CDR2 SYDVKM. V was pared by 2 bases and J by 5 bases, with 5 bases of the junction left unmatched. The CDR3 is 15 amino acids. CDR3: CASSLQDRGTYGYTF. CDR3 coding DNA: TGTGCCAGCAGTTTACAGGACAGGGGGACGTATGGCTACACCTTC.

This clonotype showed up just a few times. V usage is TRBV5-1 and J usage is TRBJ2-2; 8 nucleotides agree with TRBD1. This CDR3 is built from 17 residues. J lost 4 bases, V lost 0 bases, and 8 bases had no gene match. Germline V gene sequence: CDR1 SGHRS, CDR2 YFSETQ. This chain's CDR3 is CASSLAGDRPSTGELFF. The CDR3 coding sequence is TGCGCCAGCAGCTTGGCAGGGGACAGGCCCTCCACCGGGGAGCTGTTTTTT.

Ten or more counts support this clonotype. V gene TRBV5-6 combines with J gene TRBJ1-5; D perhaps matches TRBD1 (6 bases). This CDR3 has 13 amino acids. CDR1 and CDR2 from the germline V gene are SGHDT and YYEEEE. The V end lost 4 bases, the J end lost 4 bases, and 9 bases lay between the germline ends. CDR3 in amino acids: CASSGGPNQPQHF. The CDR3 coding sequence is TGTGCCAGCAGCGGGGGGCCTAATCAGCCCCAGCATTTT.

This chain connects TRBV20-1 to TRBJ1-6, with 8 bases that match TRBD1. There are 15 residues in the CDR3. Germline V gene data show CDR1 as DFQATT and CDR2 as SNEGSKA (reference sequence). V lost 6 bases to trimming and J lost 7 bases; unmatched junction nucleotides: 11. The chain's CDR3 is CSAGTGRSSNSPLHF. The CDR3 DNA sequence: TGCAGTGCAGGGACAGGTCGGAGTTCGAATTCACCCCTCCACTTT.

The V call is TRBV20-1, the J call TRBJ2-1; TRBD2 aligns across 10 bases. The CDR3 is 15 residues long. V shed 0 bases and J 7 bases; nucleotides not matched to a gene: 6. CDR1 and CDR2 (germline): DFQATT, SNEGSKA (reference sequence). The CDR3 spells CSARDEAGGWNEQFF. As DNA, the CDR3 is TGCAGTGCTAGAGATGAAGCGGGGGGGTGGAATGAGCAGTTCTTC.

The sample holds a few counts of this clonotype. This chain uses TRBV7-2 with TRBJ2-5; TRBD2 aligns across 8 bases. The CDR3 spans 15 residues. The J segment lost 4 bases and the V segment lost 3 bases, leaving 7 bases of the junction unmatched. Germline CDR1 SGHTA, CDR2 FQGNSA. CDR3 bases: TGTGCCAGCAGCTTCAACCCGGGAGGGGGAGAGACCCAGTACTTC. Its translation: CASSFNPGGGETQYF.

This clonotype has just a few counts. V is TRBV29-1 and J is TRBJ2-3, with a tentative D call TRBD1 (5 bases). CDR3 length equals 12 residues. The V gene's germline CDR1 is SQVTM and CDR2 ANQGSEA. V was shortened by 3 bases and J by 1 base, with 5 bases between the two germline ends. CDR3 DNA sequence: TGCAGCGTTGACAGGGGCACAGATACGCAGTATTTT. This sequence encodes CSVDRGTDTQYF.

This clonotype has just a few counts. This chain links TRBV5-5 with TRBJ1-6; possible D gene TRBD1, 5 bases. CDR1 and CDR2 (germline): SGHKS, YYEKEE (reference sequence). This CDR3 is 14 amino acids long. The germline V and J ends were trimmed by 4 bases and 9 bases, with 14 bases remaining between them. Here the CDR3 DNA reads TGTGCCAGCAGCCAATCTCGTGGGGGTTCACCCCTCCACTTT. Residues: CASSQSRGGSPLHF.

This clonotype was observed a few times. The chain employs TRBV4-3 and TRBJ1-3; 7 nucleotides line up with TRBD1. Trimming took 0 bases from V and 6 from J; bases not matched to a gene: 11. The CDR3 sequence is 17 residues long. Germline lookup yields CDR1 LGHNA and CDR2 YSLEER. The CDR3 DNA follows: TGCGCCAGCAGCCAAGATTCCCTGACAGGGTCGGAAAACACCATATATTTT. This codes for CASSQDSLTGSENTIYF.